Sequencing of this T cell receptor beta chain was carried out in a study of T cells in Graves' hyperthyroidism and ophthalmopathy. Authors of the study amplified TCR beta CDR3 regions from RNA transcripts. HTBI primers were used for first-round RT-PCR of the TCR CDR3. TCRdb reanalysed the multiplex PCR reads using MiXCR and keeps one entry per CDR3 protein. This table holds 250,000 or so distinct CDR3 sequences, 12% to 15% found once. This clonotype was counted ten times or more. This clonotype was sampled from a woman between 50 and 59 years old with Graves' hyperthyroidism that later progressed to Graves' ophthalmopathy. The specimen sequenced was blood.

CDR3 residues: CAISSGAGVNGYTF. CDR3 bases: TGTGCCATCTCGAGCGGGGCAGGGGTCAATGGCTACACCTTC. The chain carries TRBV28 and TRBJ1-2, with D perhaps TRBD1 (6 bases). Trimming left V 10 bases short and J 6 bases short, with 21 bases between. CDR3 length: 14 amino acids. Germline V gives CDR1 MDHEN, CDR2 SYDVKM.